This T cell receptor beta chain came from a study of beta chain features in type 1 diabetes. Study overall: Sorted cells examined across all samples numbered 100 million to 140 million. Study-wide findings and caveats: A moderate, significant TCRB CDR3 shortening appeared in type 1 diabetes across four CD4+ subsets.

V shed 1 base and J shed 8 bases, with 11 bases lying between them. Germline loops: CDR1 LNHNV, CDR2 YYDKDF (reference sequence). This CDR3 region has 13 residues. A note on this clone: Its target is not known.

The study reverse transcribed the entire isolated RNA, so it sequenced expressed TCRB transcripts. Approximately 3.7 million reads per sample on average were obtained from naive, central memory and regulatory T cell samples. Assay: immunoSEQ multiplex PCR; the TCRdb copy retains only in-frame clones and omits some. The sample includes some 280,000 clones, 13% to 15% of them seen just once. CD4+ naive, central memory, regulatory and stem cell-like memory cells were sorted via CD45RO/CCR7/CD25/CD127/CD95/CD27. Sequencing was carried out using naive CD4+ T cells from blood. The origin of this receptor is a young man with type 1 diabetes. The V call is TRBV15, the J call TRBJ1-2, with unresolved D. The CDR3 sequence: CATSRGPTGGYTF. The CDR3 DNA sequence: TGTGCCACCAGCAGAGGACCGACTGGGGGCTACACCTTC.